This T cell receptor (beta chain) was sequenced in a study of human T cells and chemical hapten exposure. This clonotype has a count of ten or more. Time point noted: patch test 1, 2 weeks after DPC sensitization. As for treatment: therapeutic diphenylcyclopropenone sensitization with weekly scalp DPC. The study enrolled 18 to 70-year-old alopecia patients suitable for DPC. Someone pulled total RNA out of unfractionated whole blood. Authors' analysis steps: Sample TCR totals centred on a median of approximately 96,000, ranging about 20,000 to 700,000. TCRdb ran MiXCR on the RACE reads and lists one entry per CDR3 protein. TCRdb, not the original authors, processed these V and J calls. The data show 90,000 to 120,000 distinct CDR3 sequences, with 8% to 13% seen just once and roughly 3.2% held by the top ten. In germline, CDR1 is LGHDT, CDR2 YNNKEL (reference sequence). V dropped 4 bases and J dropped 2 bases, with 14 bases sitting between them. The CDR3 is 16 residues long.

This TCR was sampled from a woman aged 40 to 50 with alopecia areata. Some clones in this sample may be carry-over from other donors' samples. The source was whole blood, collected in connection with sensitization to the hapten diphenylcyclopropenone (DPC). The gene calls are TRBV3-1 and TRBJ2-2, with TRBD2 as a possible D gene (6 bases). CDR3 sequence (DNA): TGTGCCAGCAGCCCACGAATGGGGGGAAACACCGGGGAGCTGTTTTTT. It yields the protein CASSPRMGGNTGELFF. Looking up the rest from reference TRBV3-1 and TRBJ2-2 gives the full variable domain: DTAVSQTPKYLVTQMGNDKSIKCEQNLGHDTMYWYKQDSKKFLKIMFSYNNKELIINETVPNRFSPKSPDKAHLNLHINSLELGDSAVYFCASSPRMGGNTGELFFGEGSRLTVL.